A single sample gave rise to the 17 T cell receptor beta chains below, sequenced in a study of blood T cell repertoires in COVID-19. Sequenced by immunoSEQ multiplex PCR; TCRdb stores in-frame clones only, minus some. The table includes about 250,000 clones, about 90% detected once. The sample consisted of peripheral blood. The receptors shown here come from a man older than 75 with acute or convalescent COVID-19.

The chain recombines TRBV3-1 (or the pseudogene TRBV3-2) with TRBJ1-5; 8 bases align to TRBD1. V lost 4 bases, J lost 6 bases, and 8 bases stayed unmatched. Germline CDR1 LGHDT, CDR2 YNNKEL (reference sequence). There are 15 residues in the CDR3. CDR3 sequence: CASSPMQGAAQPQHF. As DNA, the CDR3 is TGTGCCAGCAGCCCTATGCAGGGGGCCGCTCAGCCCCAGCATTTT.

The gene calls are TRBV6-5 and TRBJ2-3; 10 nucleotides align to TRBD2. This CDR3 region has 14 residues. Germline V gives CDR1 MNHEY, CDR2 SVGAGI. Losses at the gene ends were 6 bases for V and 4 bases for J; bases not matched to a gene: 4. For the CDR3, the DNA is TGTGCCAGCAGGAGGACTAGCGGCGCAGATACGCAGTATTTT. Translating it yields CASRRTSGADTQYF.

V usage is TRBV19 and J usage is TRBJ1-1; 9 nucleotides agree with TRBD1. J lost 4 bases, V lost 1 base, and 4 bases had no gene match. The CDR3 loop spans 15 amino acids. Germline lookup yields CDR1 LNHDA and CDR2 SQIVND (reference sequence). The DNA for the CDR3 is TGTGCCAGTAGTATAGGGACAGGGGTAATCACTGAAGCTTTCTTT. Its translation: CASSIGTGVITEAFF.

This clone was detected a few times. The chain is built from TRBV6-6 and TRBJ1-1; tentatively, D is TRBD1 (5 bases). From germline, CDR1 is MNHNY and CDR2 SVGAGI (reference sequence). CDR3 length: 16 residues. Trimming left V 3 bases short and J 4 bases short, with 18 bases between. The CDR3 loop is CASSYSSGRLSTEAFF. The CDR3 nucleotides read TGTGCCAGCAGTTATTCGTCAGGGCGGTTGAGCACTGAAGCTTTCTTT.

This clone was seen once. The chain employs TRBV12-5 and TRBJ2-3; D not resolved. This CDR3 is 14 amino acids long. Per the germline V gene, CDR1 is LGHNT and CDR2 is FRNRAP. V dropped 5 bases and J dropped 1 base, with 10 bases sitting between them. Written as DNA, the CDR3 is TGTGCTAGTGGTCCGAATACAGGCACAGATACGCAGTATTTT. This encodes CASGPNTGTDTQYF. Together with reference TRBV12-5 and TRBJ2-3, the CDR3 gives the full variable domain: DARVTQTPRHKVTEMGQEVTMRCQPILGHNTVFWYRQTMMQGLELLAYFRNRAPLDDSGMPKDRFSAEMPDATLATLKIQPSEPRDSAVYFCASGPNTGTDTQYFGPGTRLTVL.

The CDR3 is CSVDSGPTGELFF. As DNA, the CDR3 is TGCAGCGTTGATTCAGGTCCCACCGGGGAGCTGTTTTTT. The chain uses TRBV29-1 and TRBJ2-2; unclear D gene. Germline lookup yields CDR1 SQVTM and CDR2 ANQGSEA. The CDR3 has 13 residues. V was clipped by 3 bases and J by 4 bases, with 9 bases between them.

CDR3 coding DNA: TGTGCCAGCAGCGCCGGACACCAAATGCAAGGGCAGTACTTC. It yields the protein CASSAGHQMQGQYF. The J gene is TRBJ2-7, the V gene TRBV9; TRBD1 is a possible D gene (5 bases). Trimming pared 3 bases from V and 9 bases from J, leaving 19 bases between. Germline V gives CDR1 SGDLS, CDR2 YYNGEE. The CDR3 extends over 14 amino acids.

The chain links TRBV4-1 to TRBJ2-1, with TRBD1 identical over 9 bases. The germline V gene has CDR1 MGHRA and CDR2 YSYEKL. CDR3 size: 15 residues. V lost 4 bases and J lost 3; bases outside the gene matches: 4. In nucleotides, the CDR3 is TGCGCCAGCAGCCCGGACAGGGGAGGCTACAATGAGCAGTTCTTC. Protein product: CASSPDRGGYNEQFF.

This clone was seen once. The CDR3 coding sequence is TGTGCCAGCAGTGTGGCGGGGCTCAGGCAAGAGACCCAGTACTTC. Translated: CASSVAGLRQETQYF. The chain links TRBV2 to TRBJ2-5; TRBD2 is a possible D gene (6 bases). This CDR3 is 15 amino acids long. V dropped 4 bases and J dropped 2 bases, with 14 bases sitting between them. Germline values: CDR1 SNHLY, CDR2 FYNNEI.

About this clone: Additional DNA sequences in this sample encode the identical CDR3. The gene calls are TRBV10-2 and TRBJ2-5; 7 positions agree with TRBD1. This CDR3 is built from 13 residues. CDR1 and CDR2 (germline): WSHSY, SAAADI. Unmatched junction bases numbered 4, after V lost 4 bases and J lost 5 bases. DNA for the CDR3: TGCGCCAGCAGTGGACAGGGAAGGGAGACCCAGTACTTC. Translated, it gives CASSGQGRETQYF.

This chain connects TRBV18 to TRBJ2-1; TRBD2 agrees at 13 bases. Germline values: CDR1 KGHSH, CDR2 LQKENI. J was trimmed by 11 bases and V by 3 bases; bases with no gene match: 7. CDR3 size: 15 residues. The CDR3, as DNA: TGTGCCAGCTCACCCTGGACTAGCGGGAGAGCGCAGCAGTTCTTC. This sequence encodes CASSPWTSGRAQQFF.

The gene calls are TRBV3-1 (or the pseudogene TRBV3-2) and TRBJ1-2, with 9 bases fitting TRBD1. The CDR3 contains 15 residues. Germline CDR1 and CDR2: LGHDT and YNNKEL (reference sequence). Trimming removed 1 base from V and 6 bases from J; junction bases left unmatched: 6. CDR3 DNA sequence: TGTGCCAGCAGCCAAGCGGGACAGGGAATTAATGGCTACACCTTC. Translated, it gives CASSQAGQGINGYTF.

The rearrangement uses TRBV27 and TRBJ2-5; TRBD1 matches at 7 bases. The germline CDR1 and CDR2 sequences are MNHEY and SMNVEV (reference sequence). V lost 8 bases to trimming and J lost 5 bases; unmatched junction nucleotides: 8. The CDR3 consists of 13 residues. DNA for the CDR3: TGTGCCAGCTCCCCAAGGGGGCCGGAGACCCAGTACTTC. It yields the protein CASSPRGPETQYF.

This chain uses TRBV9 with TRBJ1-2; D remains unclear. The CDR3 runs 15 residues. Germline V CDR1 and CDR2: SGDLS, YYNGEE. V was cut by 1 base and J by 6 bases, with 16 bases left in between. The CDR3 reads CASSVYAGGVDGYTF. CDR3 nucleotides: TGTGCCAGCAGCGTATATGCGGGCGGGGTTGATGGCTACACCTTC. The full variable domain, rest sourced from reference TRBV9 and TRBJ1-2, is DSGVTQTPKHLITATGQRVTLRCSPRSGDLSVYWYQQSLDQGLQFLIQYYNGEERAKGNILERFSAQQFPDLHSELNLSSLELGDSALYFCASSVYAGGVDGYTFGSGTRLTVV.

The rearrangement links TRBV19 to TRBJ1-6; D unresolved. The V end lost 7 bases, the J end lost 0 bases, and 4 bases lay between the germline ends. There are 13 residues in the CDR3. Germline V lookup: CDR1 LNHDA, CDR2 SQIVND (reference sequence). This chain's CDR3 is CASMSSYNSPLHF. As DNA, the CDR3 is TGTGCCAGTATGAGCTCCTATAATTCACCCCTCCACTTT.

The V call is TRBV27, the J call TRBJ1-2; D is undetermined. CDR3 size: 13 residues. Germline V CDR1 and CDR2: MNHEY, SMNVEV (reference sequence). V lost 0 bases and J lost 7, with 9 bases in between. CDR3: CASSLSRLRGYTF. The CDR3 DNA reads as TGTGCCAGCAGTTTATCCAGGCTCCGTGGCTACACCTTC.

The chain joins TRBV10-3 to TRBJ1-2, with 10 nucleotides matching TRBD1. CDR1 is ENHRY, CDR2 SYGVKD, per germline. The V segment lost 1 base and the J segment 0 bases; nucleotides outside the gene matches: 2. The CDR3 covers 16 residues. As DNA, the CDR3 is TGTGCCATCAGTGAGTTGACAGGGGGCACTAACTATGGCTACACCTTC. Translation gives CAISELTGGTNYGYTF.